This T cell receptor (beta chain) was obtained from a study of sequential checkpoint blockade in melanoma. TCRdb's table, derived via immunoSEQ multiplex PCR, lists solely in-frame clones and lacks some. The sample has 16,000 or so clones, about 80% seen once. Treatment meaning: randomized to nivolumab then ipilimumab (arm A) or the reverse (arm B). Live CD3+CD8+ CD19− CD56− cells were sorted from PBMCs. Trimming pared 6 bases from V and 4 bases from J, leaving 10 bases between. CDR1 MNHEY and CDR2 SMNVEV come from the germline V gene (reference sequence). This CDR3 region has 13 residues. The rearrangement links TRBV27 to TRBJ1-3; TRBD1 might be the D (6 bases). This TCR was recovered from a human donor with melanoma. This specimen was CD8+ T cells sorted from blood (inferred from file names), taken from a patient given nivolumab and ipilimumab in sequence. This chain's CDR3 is CASRARGGNTIYF. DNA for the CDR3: TGTGCCAGCAGAGCCAGGGGCGGAAACACCATATATTTT.